The TCR beta chain under discussion was sequenced for a study of cytomegalovirus exposure and HLA in healthy donors (dated by TCRdb to the late 2010s). As for the study more broadly: An earlier analysis of several hundred of the donors reported 276 Gb of sequence data and 117 million unique TCR beta sequences obtained from approximately 180 million T cells. To predict cytomegalovirus infection status, the study brought together high-throughput TCR immunosequencing, statistical association of individual TCRs with disease status, and machine learning. Typing coverage differed by locus: A, B, C, DRB1 and DQB1 were typed in roughly 620-640 donors, DQA1 in 522, DPA1 in approximately 600, and DPB1 in just under 480. Class I and class II HLA loci were covered by the typing at four-digit resolution. Of the roughly 400 genotyped donors, roughly 80% fell in the genetic ancestry cluster associated with self-reported Caucasian donors. A handful of DR-DQ haplotypes were handled as single units for association and clustering because linkage in the cohort was strong. A later analysis re-examined previously published TCR beta repertoires from just over 650 donors and added high-resolution HLA genotyping to investigate patterns of TCR occurrence. The T cell repertoires of several hundred subjects were profiled by immunosequencing and related to cytomegalovirus serostatus. The aim of the study was to test whether cataloging public T cell receptors could identify signatures of past pathogen exposure. About 280 gigabases of sequencing data and about 92 million unique TCR sequences made up an early release that covered 500 to 700 HLA-typed donors. Every repertoire in the discovery cohort had been generated on one and the same sequencing platform. Rather than using new phenotypic data, the later analysis identified candidate immune exposures from TCR beta sequences and from how often those sequences occurred across donors. Along with the approximately 700-subject first cohort, a separate validation cohort of 120 different subjects was used. A later genetic analysis took genome-wide SNP genotypes for about 55% of the 666 donors and used that subset as a discovery cohort. Among under 450 genotyped donors of the cohort, an average of approximately 240,000 unique TCR beta nucleotide sequences were sequenced per donor, around 20% of them non-productive. An earlier analysis of approximately 580 of the donors used high-throughput TCR beta sequencing to judge whether each TCR beta V gene segment behaved as functional or pseudogenic. Alongside the repertoire data, information on donor age, sex, ethnicity and CMV serostatus was compiled.

The method was the immunoSEQ multiplex PCR assay. A mixture of 60 forward primers for TCR Vbeta segments and 13 reverse primers for TCR Jbeta segments was used in the multiplex PCR. The CDR3 region of rearranged TCR beta genes was amplified from genomic DNA by a multiplex PCR assay. On the Illumina HiSeq System, the amplified TCR beta libraries were sequenced as 87-base-pair reads. In the source study's methods: Across the roughly 700 repertoires, a later analysis counted approximately 83 million unique TCR beta chains, roughly 11 million of which were shared by at least two donors. To remove PCR and sequencing errors, raw reads were error-corrected and collapsed into unique sequences using a nearest-neighbor algorithm that merged closely related sequences. To assign V, D and J gene segments, CDR3 sequences were aligned to IMGT reference sequences. Each retained sequence needed at least a six-nucleotide match to both a V gene segment and a J gene segment. Rearrangements were called productive when the CDR3 lacked stop codons and stayed in frame with V and J; all others were non-productive. Following IMGT convention, CDR3 was defined as the stretch from the second conserved V-encoded cysteine up to the conserved J-encoded phenylalanine. The earlier analysis of roughly 590 of the donors excluded any sequence lacking an unambiguous match to a single V gene segment. In an earlier analysis of approximately 610 of the donors, V segments were called functional above 56.7% productive rearrangements and were called segregating when the between-donor standard deviation exceeded 5%. A statistical classification framework was developed to diagnose cytomegalovirus status using the catalog of TCR beta chain sequences. A later analysis assigned V and J genes by comparing TCR nucleotide sequences with IMGT/GENE-DB human TR gene sequences. A later analysis assigned CDR3 sequences and most-parsimonious VDJ recombination scenarios with the TCRdist pipeline. In a later analysis, each TCR beta chain was defined by its CDR3 amino acid sequence together with its V-gene family, and reads without a unique V-gene family were excluded. A later analysis removed 592 highly shared, low-generation-probability nucleotide sequences to deal with suspected cross-contamination and a sequencing artifact. In a later analysis, a clonal expansion index was calculated for each public chain from normalized within-repertoire ranks of inferred template counts. In a later analysis, generation probabilities were computed with a VDJ recombination model fitted to out-of-frame rearrangements, and the resulting probabilities were checked against IGoR. In a later analysis, TCR-TCR, TCR-HLA and TCR-CMV co-occurrence was scored with hypergeometric tests, and a repertoire-size bias correction was applied to TCR pairs. To estimate false discovery rates, a later analysis permuted the HLA or CMV assignments 20 times. In a later analysis, co-occurring TCRs were grouped using DBSCAN, and TCRdist sequence similarity was added for clustering within HLA-allele-positive subsets. Repertoires with fewer than 30,000 or more than 120,000 public chains, plus five repertoires with anomalous nucleotide sharing, were excluded from co-occurrence clustering. In its TCRdb copy, this immuneACCESS table keeps in-frame sequences only and misses some clones. Where compared with another copy, unresolved V genes explain less than half of these, and the others have no known cause. V and J calls and clone size are copied from that table; D and trimming were computed from the DNA. The sample table holds 130,000 or so clones, of which around 75% were seen once. The top ten hold around 2% of the sample.

Including cysteine and phenylalanine, the CDR3 has 8 amino acids. The sequence is cut down to CDR3 DNA, 24 bases in frame from base 1. CDR1 SQVTM and CDR2 ANQGSEA are derived from the germline V gene. Trimming costs V 7 bases and J 8 bases, and their ends lie 5 bases apart. The paper's findings and limits, for the study overall: A further reported finding was that TCR beta sequences accurately predicted the HLA-A and HLA-B alleles for most subjects in the first cohort. Some IMGT-functional V segments, including TRBV6-2 and TRBV6-3, could not be distinguished by the 87-base-pair reads and were therefore excluded. In a later analysis, TCR association rates were found to vary across HLA loci, with the most associated TCRs seen for DRB1 alleles and the fewest for HLA-C alleles. Assigning TCR associations to individual alleles was difficult when HLA alleles, especially DR and DQ, strongly co-occurred. Several of the top co-occurrence clusters appeared to be linked to parvovirus B19, influenza, CMV and Epstein-Barr virus, according to a later analysis. The earlier analysis of fewer than 750 of the donors excluded 15 to 20 rarely observed V segments, including chromosome 9 orphons, because counts were too low. The classifier was reported to diagnose cytomegalovirus status with high specificity and sensitivity in both the original and validation cohorts. V-gene and J-gene trimming of TCR beta chains was associated with a missense DCLRE1C variant in a later genetic analysis, and the association was replicated in an independent cohort. Only TCR beta chains were sequenced in this cohort, and the absence of alpha or paired-chain data limited detectable features. An earlier analysis of some 590 of the donors showed that most TCR beta V segments appeared in productive rearrangements either about 87% or about 30% of the time, which broadly matched IMGT annotations. A later analysis found that HLA-associated TCR beta chains were more clonally expanded and had lower generation probabilities than equally common non-associated chains. A cluster of highly shared sequence variants was judged likely to be a technical artifact of the sequencing pipeline. The presence/absence analyses assumed that sequencing depth was roughly uniform across donors, and that assumption may not be true. In a later analysis, some 17,000 TCR beta sequences were associated with specific HLA alleles at a false discovery rate of 0.05. The only immune exposure information available for the cohort was CMV serostatus. Correlated functional status among segregating V segments might be attributable to linkage disequilibrium, but an unknown experimental factor could not be ruled out. In vitro tests confirmed that a few of the cytomegalovirus-associated TCR beta chains recognize cytomegalovirus antigens. A later genetic analysis reported fewer N-insertions in productive TCRs among donors in an Asian-associated ancestry cluster than the roughly 670-donor mean. According to a later analysis, most CMV-associated TCR beta chains appeared to be HLA-restricted, and the HLA associations seemed to be driven largely by CMV exposure. HLA typing was unavailable for some donors at each locus, so association tests used only the typed subset. The authors suggested that the approach could potentially be extended to other disease states and immunological phenotypes. While some public TCRs were present in many individuals, most TCR sequences turned up only very rarely across donors. The study gave a list of about 160 TCR beta chains associated with cytomegalovirus.

In total, over 600 healthy bone marrow donors made up the cohort. All cohort members were sampled while nominally healthy, although unrecorded immune exposures were likely present. The donor tested CMV seronegative, placing the donor among the 350 to 400 seronegative members of the cohort. Every donor gave a peripheral blood sample, and the peripheral blood mononuclear cells from that sample were used for TCR beta sequencing. Genomic DNA was extracted from the blood cell samples with the Qiagen DNeasy Blood Extraction Kit. As concerns this clone: Its antigen is unknown. The record has no base qualities; no much larger clone is one base away. The sample carries other DNA sequences with the same CDR3.

This clonotype was sampled from a man younger than 45 in good health and CMV-seronegative. Sequenced input: PBMCs. The chain is assembled from TRBV29-1 and TRBJ1-2; the D gene is not confidently resolved. The CDR3 corresponds to CSEEGYTF. The DNA reads as follows: TGCAGCGAGGAGGGCTACACCTTC.